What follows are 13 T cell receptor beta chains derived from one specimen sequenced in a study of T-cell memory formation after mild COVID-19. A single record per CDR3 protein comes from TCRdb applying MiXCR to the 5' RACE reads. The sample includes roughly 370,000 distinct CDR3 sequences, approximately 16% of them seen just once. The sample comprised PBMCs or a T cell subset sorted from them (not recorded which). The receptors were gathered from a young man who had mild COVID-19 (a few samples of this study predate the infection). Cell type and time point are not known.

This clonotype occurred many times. CDR3 protein: CASSFSGGAVPGELFF. The CDR3 DNA reads as TGTGCCAGCAGCTTTAGCGGGGGGGCGGTCCCCGGGGAGCTGTTTTTT. This sequence joins TRBV7-2 and TRBJ2-2, with 11 bases lining up with TRBD2. Looked up from germline, CDR1 is SGHTA and CDR2 is FQGNSA. This CDR3 is built from 16 residues. J was trimmed by 6 bases and V by 3 bases; bases with no gene match: 6.

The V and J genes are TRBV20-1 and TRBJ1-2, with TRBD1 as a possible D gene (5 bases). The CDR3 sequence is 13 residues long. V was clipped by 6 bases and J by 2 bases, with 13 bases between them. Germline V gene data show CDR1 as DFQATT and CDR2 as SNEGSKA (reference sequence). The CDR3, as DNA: TGCAGTGCGGCGGCAGGGATAAACTATGGCTACACCTTC. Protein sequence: CSAAAGINYGYTF.

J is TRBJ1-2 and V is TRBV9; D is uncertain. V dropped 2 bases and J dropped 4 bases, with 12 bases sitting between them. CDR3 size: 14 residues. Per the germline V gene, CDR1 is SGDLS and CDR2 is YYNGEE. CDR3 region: CASSVLSESYGYTF. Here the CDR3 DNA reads TGTGCCAGCAGCGTTTTATCGGAATCCTATGGCTACACCTTC.

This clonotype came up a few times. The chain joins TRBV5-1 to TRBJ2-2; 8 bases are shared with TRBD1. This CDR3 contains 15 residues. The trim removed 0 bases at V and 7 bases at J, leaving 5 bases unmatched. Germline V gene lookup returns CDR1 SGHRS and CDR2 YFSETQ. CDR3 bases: TGCGCCAGCAGCTTGGACGGACAGGGTGGCGGGGAGCTGTTTTTT. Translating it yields CASSLDGQGGGELFF.

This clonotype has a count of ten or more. The CDR3 nucleotides read TGTGCCAGCAGCTTTCGACTAAACAGGGGCACAGATACGCAGTATTTT. Translating gives CASSFRLNRGTDTQYF. This chain joins TRBV5-4 and TRBJ2-3; D perhaps matches TRBD1 (6 bases). Deletions cut 2 bases from V and 1 base from J, with 14 bases between. CDR3 length equals 16 residues. Germline values: CDR1 SGHNT, CDR2 YYREEE (reference sequence).

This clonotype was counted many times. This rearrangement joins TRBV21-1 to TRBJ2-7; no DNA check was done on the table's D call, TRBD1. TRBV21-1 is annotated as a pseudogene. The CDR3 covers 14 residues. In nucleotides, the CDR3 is TGTGCCAGCAGCGGGGACAGGCAGTCCTACGAGCAGTACTTC. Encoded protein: CASSGDRQSYEQYF.

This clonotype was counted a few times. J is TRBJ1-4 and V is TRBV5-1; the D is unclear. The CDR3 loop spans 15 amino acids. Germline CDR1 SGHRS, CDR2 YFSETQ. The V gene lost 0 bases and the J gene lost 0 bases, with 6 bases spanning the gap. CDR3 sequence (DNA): TGCGCCAGCAGCTTGGAGGATGCAACTAATGAAAAACTGTTTTTT. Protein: CASSLEDATNEKLFF.

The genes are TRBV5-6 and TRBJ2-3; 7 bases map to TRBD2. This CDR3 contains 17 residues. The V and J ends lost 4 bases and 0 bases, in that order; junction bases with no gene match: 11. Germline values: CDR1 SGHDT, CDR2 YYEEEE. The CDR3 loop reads CASSRLLAMTSTDTQYF. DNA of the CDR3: TGTGCCAGCAGCCGCCTACTAGCGATGACTAGCACAGATACGCAGTATTTT.

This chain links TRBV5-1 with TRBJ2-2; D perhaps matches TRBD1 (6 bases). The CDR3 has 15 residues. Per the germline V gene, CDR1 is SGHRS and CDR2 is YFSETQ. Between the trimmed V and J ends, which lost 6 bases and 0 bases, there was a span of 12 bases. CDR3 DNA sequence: TGCGCCAGCATACCAGGGGCCCCGAACACCGGGGAGCTGTTTTTT. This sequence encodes CASIPGAPNTGELFF.

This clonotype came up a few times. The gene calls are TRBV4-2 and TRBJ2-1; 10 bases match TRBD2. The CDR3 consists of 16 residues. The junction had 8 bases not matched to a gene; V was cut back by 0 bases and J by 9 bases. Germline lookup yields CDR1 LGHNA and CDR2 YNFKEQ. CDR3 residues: CASSQESGGAVVEQFF. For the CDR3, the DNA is TGTGCCAGCAGCCAAGAGAGCGGGGGGGCCGTAGTTGAGCAGTTCTTC.

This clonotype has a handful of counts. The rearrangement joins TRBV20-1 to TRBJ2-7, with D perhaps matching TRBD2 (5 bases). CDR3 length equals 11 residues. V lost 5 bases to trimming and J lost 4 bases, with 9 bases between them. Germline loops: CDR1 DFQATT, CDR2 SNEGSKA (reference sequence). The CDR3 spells CSASGEYEQYV. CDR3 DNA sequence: TGCAGTGCTTCCGGGGAGTACGAGCAGTACGTC.

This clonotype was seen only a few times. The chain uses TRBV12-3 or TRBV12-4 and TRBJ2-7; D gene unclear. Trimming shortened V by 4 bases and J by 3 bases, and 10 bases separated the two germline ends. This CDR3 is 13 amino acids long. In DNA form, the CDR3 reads TGTGCCAGCAGTTCCCTACAGTACTACGAGCAGTACTTC. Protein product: CASSSLQYYEQYF.

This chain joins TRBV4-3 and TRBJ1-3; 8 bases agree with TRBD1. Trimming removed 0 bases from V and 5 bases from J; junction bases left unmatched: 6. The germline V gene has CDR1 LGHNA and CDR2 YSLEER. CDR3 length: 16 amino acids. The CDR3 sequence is CASSQDATGERNTIYF. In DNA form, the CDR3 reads TGCGCCAGCAGCCAAGATGCGACAGGGGAACGAAACACCATATATTTT.